The rows below give T cell receptor beta chains drawn from one sample of a study of OX40 agonist ivuxolimab in advanced cancers. Measured with immunoSEQ multiplex PCR; TCRdb has only the in-frame clones, and not every one. This table has around 74,000 clones, approximately 84% appearing once. This material consisted of CD4+ or CD8+ T cells sorted from blood, taken in a trial of the OX40 agonist ivuxolimab. The receptors were gathered from an adult with an advanced solid tumor such as melanoma, head and neck, liver or kidney cancer. Both conserved end residues are trimmed from each CDR3.

TRBJ1-5 TRBV6-5 ASSSGDNQPQH
TRBJ1-1 TRBV19 ASSPSRRGMNTEAF
TRBJ1-1 TRBV28 ASSLLEEKHAF
TRBJ2-2 TRBV29-1 SVEGALKRGGLSGELF
TRBJ2-1 TRBV6-1 ASSALAGGRNEQF
TRBJ2-3 TRBV7-2 ASSQGGPTDTQY
TRBJ2-3 TRBV30 AWSVRVSTDTQY
TRBJ2-2 TRBV7-2 ASSLNPGGQGTGELF
TRBJ2-7 TRBV4-3 ASSRGLAGAYEQY
TRBJ2-7 TRBV18 ASSPGSYEQY
TRBJ1-4 TRBV6-5 ASTRGSGIGEKLF
TRBJ2-5 TRBV2 ASKRRGGDPQY
TRBJ2-2 TRBV18 ASSPPIGHLQNTGELF
TRBJ2-7 TRBV11-2 ASSTRQRRYEQY
TRBJ1-1 TRBV7-2 ASSPLGAVEAF
TRBJ2-2 TRBV18 ASSPPMSGELF
TRBJ2-5 TRBV5-1 ASSYSGTGAETQY
TRBJ1-1 TRBV30 AWSEQNTEAF
TRBJ2-3 TRBV29-1 SVAQSGQSTDTQY
TRBJ1-2 TRBV5-1 ASSFQPGQGAGGYT
TRBJ2-5 TRBV7-9 ASSLARGQARTGAQY
TRBJ2-5 TRBV19 ASSSGSEETQY
TRBJ2-5 TRBV5-4 ASSLGGLEETQY
TRBJ1-2 TRBV19 ASRRIEGWYGYT
TRBJ1-5 TRBV14 ASSQGGYQPQH
TRBJ2-5 TRBV7-6 ASSQTSGGETQY
TRBJ2-5 TRBV6-1 ASRRTVAGLDTQY
TRBJ1-1 TRBV18 ASSPGGRDAF
TRBJ2-1 TRBV15 ATSRGSGTYNEQF
- TRBV2 ASSSTLYEQY
TRBJ2-7 TRBV6-5 ASSWGEGAHEQY
TRBJ2-5 TRBV5-1 ASSLGEGRETQY